This T cell receptor (beta chain) was sequenced in a study of early T cells in non-severe SARS-CoV-2 infection. The wider study: From unsorted whole blood, bulk RNA was sequenced, and the chains remained unpaired.

Researchers tagged individual cDNA molecules with unique molecular identifiers. TCRdb re-called the 5' RACE reads through MiXCR, storing one row per CDR3 protein. The profile shows around 31,000 distinct CDR3 sequences, approximately 6% of them singletons. General study results and limits: CD4 and private specificities were missed by VDJdb matching, which favored anti-spike CD8 responses.

Comments on this clonotype: Its antigen is undetermined.

The germline gives CDR1 MDHEN, CDR2 SYDVKM. V shed 2 bases and J 11 bases; nucleotides not matched to a gene: 5. The CDR3 is 12 amino acids. The origin of this receptor is an adult who was a healthcare worker with PCR-confirmed SARS-CoV-2 infection or an uninfected control (not recorded which). The sample was whole blood. This rearrangement joins TRBV28 to TRBJ1-1, with 7 positions matching TRBD1. CDR3 in amino acids: CASSLGDREAFF. In DNA form, the CDR3 reads TGTGCCAGCAGTTTAGGTGACAGGGAGGCTTTCTTT.